This TCR beta chain was captured in a study of blood T cell repertoires in COVID-19. On the study more broadly: Specimens from acute and convalescent COVID-19 originated in the United States, Italy and Spain.

This clone was observed a single time. Authors' analysis steps: Counts of nucleated cells, estimated from reference gene primer amplification, were obtained. This table comes from immunoSEQ multiplex PCR, and its TCRdb copy is limited to in-frame clones, with some not included. V, J and clone size were drawn from that table, and D and trimming were deduced from the DNA. The sample shows some 320,000 clones, approximately 89% of them seen only once. Seattle researchers signed up patients amid active infection and tracked them longitudinally. Trimming took 5 bases from V and 8 from J; bases not matched to a gene: 10. Per the germline V gene, CDR1 is MDHEN and CDR2 is SYDVKM. The CDR3 is 14 residues long.

This TCR derives from a woman in her 30s with COVID-19, enrolled during active disease. The sequenced sample was peripheral blood. The chain carries TRBV28 and TRBJ1-2; 8 bases fit TRBD1. The CDR3 loop is CASSPGTGPAGYTF. DNA of the CDR3: TGTGCCAGCAGTCCCGGGACAGGACCGGCGGGCTACACCTTC.